This entry features one T cell receptor (beta chain) sequence. Germline CDR1 SGHTA, CDR2 FQGNSA. The CDR3 totals 15 residues. J was trimmed by 2 bases and V by 5 bases; bases with no gene match: 4. The data are from a study of a mutant IDH1 vaccine in newly diagnosed glioma. Study-wide context: Standard pretreatment was either radiotherapy, temozolomide, or, for most, radiochemotherapy with temozolomide.

Time point meaning: baseline, week 1 (first vaccination visit). As for treatment: pre-vaccination baseline after standard-of-care therapy. Method: immunoSEQ multiplex PCR; TCRdb's copy keeps in-frame clones and lacks some. The repertoire has 30,000 or so clones, over 75% of them found once; the top ten carry approximately 19%. The genes are TRBV7-2 and TRBJ1-5; 9 nucleotides match TRBD1. This material consisted of PBMCs, taken from a glioma patient treated with radiotherapy, temozolomide or both. This TCR came from a man aged 30-40 years with glioma. CDR3 sequence: CASSGDRDGNQPQHF. CDR3 sequence (DNA): TGTGCCAGCAGCGGGGACAGGGACGGCAATCAGCCCCAGCATTTT. Together with reference TRBV7-2 and TRBJ1-5, the CDR3 gives the full variable domain: GAGVSQSPSNKVTEKGKDVELRCDPISGHTALYWYRQSLGQGLEFLIYFQGNSAPDKSGLPSDRFSAERTGGSVSTLTIQRTQQEDSAVYLCASSGDRDGNQPQHFGDGTRLSIL.